This TCR beta chain was profiled in a study of control samples from healthy donors and cancer patients (dated by TCRdb to 2020 to 2021). To prepare the library, the immunoSEQ multiplex PCR assay was applied. This is the immuneACCESS table as TCRdb keeps it, with only in-frame sequences that have V and J called. A part of the clones is gone; compared with another copy, unresolved V genes explain less than half, and the rest is unexplained. For this sample there are about 120,000 clones; 89% appear just once. Jointly, the top ten make up around 40% of the sample. As to this clone: Its antigen is unknown. Base quality data are lacking; no much larger clone is found one base away.

This clonotype was obtained from a man aged 45-65 years in good health. The material sequenced was blood.

This receptor has the CDR3 CASSERGDYEQYF. The sequenced DNA: TGTGCCAGCAGCGAGCGGGGGGACTACGAGCAGTACTTC. The chain employs TRBV7-6 and TRBJ2-7; 9 middle bases align to TRBD2. The CDR3 contains 13 residues, cysteine and phenylalanine counted. The only DNA kept is the CDR3, 39 bases in frame from the first base. CDR1 and CDR2 are drawn from the germline V gene: SGHVS, FNYEAQ. V is cut back by 5 bases and J by 3 bases, with 2 bases in the junction unmatched.